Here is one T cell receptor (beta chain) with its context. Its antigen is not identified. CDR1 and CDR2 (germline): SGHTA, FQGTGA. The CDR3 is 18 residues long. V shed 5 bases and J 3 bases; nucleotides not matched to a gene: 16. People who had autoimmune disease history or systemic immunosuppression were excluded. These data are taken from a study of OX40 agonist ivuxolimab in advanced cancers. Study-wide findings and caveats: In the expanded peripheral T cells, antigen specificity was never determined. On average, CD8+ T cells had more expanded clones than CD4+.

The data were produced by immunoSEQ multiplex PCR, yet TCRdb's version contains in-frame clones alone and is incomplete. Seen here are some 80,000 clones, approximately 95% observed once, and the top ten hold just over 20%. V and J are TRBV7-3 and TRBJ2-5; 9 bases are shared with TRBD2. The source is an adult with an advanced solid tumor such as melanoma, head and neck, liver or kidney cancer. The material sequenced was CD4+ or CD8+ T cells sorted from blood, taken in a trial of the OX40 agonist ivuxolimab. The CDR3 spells CASSPRSPSGKGEETQYF. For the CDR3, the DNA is TGTGCCAGCAGCCCAAGATCCCCTAGCGGGAAGGGGGAAGAGACCCAGTACTTC.